This TCR beta chain was recovered during a study of cytotoxic CD8 clonotypes in ibrutinib-treated CLL. Turning to the study itself: Results showed 24 partial and 2 complete responses; following median around six years, around 15 remained remitted, approximately 12 advanced.

The germline V and J ends were trimmed by 1 base and 7 bases, with 11 bases remaining between them. This CDR3 spans 14 amino acids. Looked up from germline, CDR1 is MDHEN and CDR2 is SYDVKM. Whole-study findings and limits: Before falling back toward baseline at progression, clonality had risen at the time of ibrutinib response.

The assay was immunoSEQ multiplex PCR, and TCRdb's table has in-frame clones only and misses some. Of more than 75,000 clones in the sample, 70% to 80% are singletons; the top ten hold 20% to 25%. About this clone: The antigen remains unidentified. The same CDR3 also results from other DNA sequences found in this sample.

The sample in question was PBMCs, obtained after 24 months of ibrutinib treatment. The V call is TRBV28, the J call TRBJ2-1; D possibly matches TRBD1 or TRBD2 (5 bases each). This receptor was obtained from a human donor with chronic lymphocytic leukemia. CDR3 sequence: CASSLLSGRNEQFF. The DNA for the CDR3 is TGTGCCAGCAGTTTATTATCAGGGAGAAATGAGCAGTTCTTC.